The clone carrying this T cell receptor beta chain appeared many times. The study included ophthalmopathy patients with Clinical Activity Score at least 3, NOSPECS grade at least 4 and duration under 3 months. The study left out patients who had uncontrolled infection, other autoimmune disease, pregnancy or lactation. Based on clinical symptoms, serum thyroxine and TRAb, thyroid ultrasound and orbital computed tomography, diagnoses were reached. These data come from a study of T cells in Graves' hyperthyroidism and ophthalmopathy. The source material, RNA transcripts, was used to amplify TCR beta CDR3 regions. The HTBI primer set served for first-round RT-PCR of the TCR CDR3. TCRdb reprocessed the multiplex PCR reads via MiXCR and lists one record per CDR3 protein. Found here are under 400,000 distinct CDR3 sequences, 15% to 20% of them singletons; the top ten hold about a sixth. Trimming stripped 3 bases from V and 5 bases from J, with 17 bases between. The CDR3 covers 16 residues. Germline V lookup: CDR1 MDHEN, CDR2 SYDVKM.

The genes are TRBV28 and TRBJ1-5, with D perhaps matching TRBD1 (6 bases). This TCR was recovered from a woman aged 40-49 years with Graves' ophthalmopathy. The specimen was blood. The CDR3 coding sequence is TGTGCCAGCAGTTTGGGCACGGGGACACAGCATCAGCCCCAGCATTTT. Translating it yields CASSLGTGTQHQPQHF.